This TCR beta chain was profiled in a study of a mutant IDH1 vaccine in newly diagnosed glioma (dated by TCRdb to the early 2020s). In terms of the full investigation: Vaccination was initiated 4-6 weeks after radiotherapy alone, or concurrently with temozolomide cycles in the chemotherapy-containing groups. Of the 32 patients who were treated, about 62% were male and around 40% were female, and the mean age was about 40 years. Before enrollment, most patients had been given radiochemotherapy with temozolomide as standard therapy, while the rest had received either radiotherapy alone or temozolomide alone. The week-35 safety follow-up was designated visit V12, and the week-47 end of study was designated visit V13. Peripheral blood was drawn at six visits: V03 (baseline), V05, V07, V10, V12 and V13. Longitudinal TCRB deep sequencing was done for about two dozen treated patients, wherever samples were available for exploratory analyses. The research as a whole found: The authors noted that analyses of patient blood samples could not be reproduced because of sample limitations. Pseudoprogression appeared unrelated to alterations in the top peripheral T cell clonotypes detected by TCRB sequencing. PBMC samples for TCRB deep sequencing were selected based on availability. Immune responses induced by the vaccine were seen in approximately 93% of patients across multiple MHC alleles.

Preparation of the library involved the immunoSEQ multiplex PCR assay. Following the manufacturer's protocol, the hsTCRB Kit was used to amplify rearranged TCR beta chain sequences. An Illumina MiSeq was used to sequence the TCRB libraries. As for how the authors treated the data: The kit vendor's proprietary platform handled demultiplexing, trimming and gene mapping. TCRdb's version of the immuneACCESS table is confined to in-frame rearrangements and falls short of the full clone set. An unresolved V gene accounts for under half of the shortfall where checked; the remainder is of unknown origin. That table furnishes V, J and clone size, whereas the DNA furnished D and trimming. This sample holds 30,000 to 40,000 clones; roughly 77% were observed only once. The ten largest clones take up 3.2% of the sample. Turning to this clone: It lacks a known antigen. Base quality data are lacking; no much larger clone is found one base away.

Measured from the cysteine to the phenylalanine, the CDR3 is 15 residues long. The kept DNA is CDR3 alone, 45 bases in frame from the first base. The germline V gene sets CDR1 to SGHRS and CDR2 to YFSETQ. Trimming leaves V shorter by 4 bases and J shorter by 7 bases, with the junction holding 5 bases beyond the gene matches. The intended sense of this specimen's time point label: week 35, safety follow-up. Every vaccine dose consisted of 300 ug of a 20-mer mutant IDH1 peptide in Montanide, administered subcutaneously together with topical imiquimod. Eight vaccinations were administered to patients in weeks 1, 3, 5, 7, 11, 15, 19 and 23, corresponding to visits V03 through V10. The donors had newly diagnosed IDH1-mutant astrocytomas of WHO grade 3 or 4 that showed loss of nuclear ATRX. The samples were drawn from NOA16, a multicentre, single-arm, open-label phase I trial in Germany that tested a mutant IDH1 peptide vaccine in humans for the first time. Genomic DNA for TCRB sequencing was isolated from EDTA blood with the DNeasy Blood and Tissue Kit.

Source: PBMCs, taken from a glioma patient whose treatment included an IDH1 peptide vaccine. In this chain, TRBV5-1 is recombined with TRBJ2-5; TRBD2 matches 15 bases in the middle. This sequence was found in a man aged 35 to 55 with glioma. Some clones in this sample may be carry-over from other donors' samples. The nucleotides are TGCGCCAGCAGCGGGACTAGCGGGGGGCATGGGACCCAGTACTTC. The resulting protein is CASSGTSGGHGTQYF.